What follows are 20 T cell receptor beta chains derived from one specimen sequenced in a study of beta chain features in type 1 diabetes. Reverse transcribing all isolated RNA meant expressed TCRB transcripts were sequenced. The protocol was immunoSEQ multiplex PCR, while the TCRdb copy is restricted to in-frame clones and leaves out a portion. The table includes some 150,000 clones, 9.5% to 10% detected once. The material sequenced was central memory CD4+ T cells from blood. Source of these receptors: a woman aged 40 to 49 in good health.

This clone has just a few counts. V is TRBV7-9 and J is TRBJ2-3; tentative D call: TRBD2 (6 bases). Germline V lookup: CDR1 SEHNR, CDR2 FQNEAQ (reference sequence). V lost 3 bases, J lost 0 bases, and 10 bases lay in between. CDR3 length equals 15 residues. In DNA form, the CDR3 reads TGTGCCAGCAGCTTGGAGGGCTCTAGCACAGATACGCAGTATTTT. It codes for CASSLEGSSTDTQYF.

The rearrangement links TRBV9 to TRBJ1-6; 10 bases fit TRBD1. Germline V lookup: CDR1 SGDLS, CDR2 YYNGEE. Trimming cost V 6 bases and J 6 bases; bases outside gene matches: 6. This CDR3 contains 15 residues. CDR3 loop: CASNPGQGSNSPLHF. Here the CDR3 DNA reads TGTGCCAGCAACCCGGGACAGGGGTCTAATTCACCCCTCCACTTT.

On this clone: The sample has other DNA sequences that encode this CDR3 too. The V gene is TRBV18, the J gene TRBJ2-1, with 12 bases matching TRBD2. V lost 3 bases, J lost 4 bases, and 4 bases stayed unmatched. Germline loops: CDR1 KGHSH, CDR2 LQKENI. CDR3 length: 16 residues. In nucleotides, the CDR3 is TGTGCCAGCTCACCTGCTAGCGGGGGGGCTTACAATGAGCAGTTCTTC. This sequence encodes CASSPASGGAYNEQFF.

This clone appeared many times. The gene calls are TRBV6-1 and TRBJ2-6; the D gene is possibly TRBD1 (6 bases). The V gene's germline CDR1 is MNHNS and CDR2 SASEGT. Trimming cost V 2 bases and J 4 bases, with 15 bases left between them. CDR3 length: 17 amino acids. The CDR3 DNA follows: TGTGCCAGCAGTGAAAAGACCACAGGGACCGGGGCCAACGTCCTGACTTTC. This translates into CASSEKTTGTGANVLTF.

A few counts support this clone. This chain connects TRBV7-2 to TRBJ1-2; 9 nucleotides agree with TRBD1. Per the germline V gene, CDR1 is SGHTA and CDR2 is FQGNSA. The V and J ends lost 6 bases and 3 bases, in that order; junction bases with no gene match: 5. The CDR3 totals 14 residues. CDR3 DNA: TGTGCCAGCAGTCCTACAGGGGGCTACTATGGCTACACCTTC. It is translated as CASSPTGGYYGYTF.

The chain has TRBV27 and TRBJ2-7; 8 bases line up with TRBD1. The J segment lost 6 bases and the V segment lost 5 bases, leaving 12 bases of the junction unmatched. The CDR3 covers 15 residues. Germline CDR1 reads MNHEY; CDR2 reads SMNVEV (reference sequence). CDR3 sequence reads: CASSLARTGISEQYF. CDR3 DNA sequence: TGTGCCAGCAGTCTAGCCCGGACAGGGATCAGCGAGCAGTACTTC.

The chain has TRBV5-1 and TRBJ2-2; 8 nucleotides line up with TRBD1. CDR1 is SGHRS and CDR2 is YFSETQ in the germline V gene. The CDR3 is 16 amino acids. Trimming removed 0 bases from V and 6 bases from J; junction bases left unmatched: 7. The CDR3 bases are TGCGCCAGCAGCTTGGAACCGACAGGGGTGGCCGGGGAGCTGTTTTTT. This codes for CASSLEPTGVAGELFF.

The chain employs TRBV5-1 and TRBJ2-7; TRBD2 is a possible D gene (6 bases). Trimming removed 7 bases at V and 1 base at J, with 15 bases between. Germline V gene data show CDR1 as SGHRS and CDR2 as YFSETQ. This CDR3 is built from 14 residues. CDR3 residues: CASRWGTGSYEQYF. The CDR3 bases are TGCGCCAGCCGGTGGGGGACTGGGTCCTACGAGCAGTACTTC.

The chain recombines TRBV6-5 with TRBJ1-5, with unresolved D. Per the germline V gene, CDR1 is MNHEY and CDR2 is SVGAGI. V shed 0 bases and J shed 8 bases, with 8 bases lying between them. The CDR3 is 13 amino acids. The CDR3 is CASSYSGREPQHF. DNA for the CDR3: TGTGCCAGCAGTTACTCAGGGCGGGAGCCCCAGCATTTT.

This sequence joins TRBV18 and TRBJ1-4; 9 positions agree with TRBD1. Per germline, CDR1 KGHSH and CDR2 LQKENI. V lost 5 bases, J lost 3 bases, and 4 bases stayed unmatched. This CDR3 is 15 amino acids long. CDR3 nucleotide sequence: TGTGCCAGCTCAACAGGGGGCGCAGCTAATGAAAAACTGTTTTTT. This encodes CASSTGGAANEKLFF.

The rearrangement uses TRBV5-1 and TRBJ1-2; 9 nucleotides align to TRBD1. V was pared by 6 bases and J by 4 bases, with 10 bases of the junction left unmatched. CDR3 length: 15 residues. Germline values: CDR1 SGHRS, CDR2 YFSETQ. The chain's CDR3 is CASKPRDRDPYGYTF. The DNA of the CDR3 is TGCGCCAGCAAGCCCCGGGACAGGGATCCCTATGGCTACACCTTC.

In this sample, this clone turned up a few times. The chain combines TRBV11-2 with TRBJ1-3, with TRBD1 as a possible D gene (6 bases). Germline V gene lookup returns CDR1 SGHAT and CDR2 FQNNGV. The CDR3 spans 15 residues. Trimming cost V 5 bases and J 4 bases, with 15 bases left between them. The CDR3 nucleotides are TGTGCCAGCAGCGACGACAGGTTACCAGGAAACACCATATATTTT. It codes for CASSDDRLPGNTIYF.

This clone has just a few counts. The chain joins TRBV7-6 to TRBJ2-2, with 8 bases lining up with TRBD2. The CDR3 runs 17 residues. CDR1 and CDR2 (germline): SGHVS, FNYEAQ. V was clipped by 5 bases and J by 6 bases; unmatched bases: 14. The CDR3, as DNA: TGTGCCAGCAGCCGGATTAGCGGGAATTTTGCTCCCGGGGAGCTGTTTTTT. This encodes CASSRISGNFAPGELFF. The complete variable domain, with remaining parts taken from reference TRBV7-6 and TRBJ2-2, reads GAGVSQSPRYKVTKRGQDVALRCDPISGHVSLYWYRQALGQGPEFLTYFNYEAQQDKSGLPNDRFSAERPEGSISTLTIQRTEQRDSAMYRCASSRISGNFAPGELFFGEGSRLTVL.

This clone was counted ten times or more. This chain uses TRBV15 with TRBJ1-6, with a weak D call TRBD1 (5 bases). Germline CDR1 and CDR2: LNHNV and YYDKDF (reference sequence). Trimming left V 0 bases short and J 5 bases short, with 11 bases between. The CDR3 extends over 16 amino acids. The CDR3 loop is CATSREAGRNNSPLHF. CDR3 coding DNA: TGTGCCACCAGCAGAGAAGCGGGACGGAATAATTCACCCCTCCACTTT.

V gene TRBV5-6 combines with J gene TRBJ2-7; a weak D match, TRBD1 (5 bases). Trimming pared 4 bases from V and 0 bases from J, leaving 14 bases between. Per the germline V gene, CDR1 is SGHDT and CDR2 is YYEEEE. CDR3 length: 15 residues. CDR3: CASSPQGRTSYEQYF. The CDR3, as DNA: TGTGCCAGCAGCCCCCAGGGCAGGACCTCCTACGAGCAGTACTTC. Full variable domain (remainder filled in from reference TRBV5-6 and TRBJ2-7): DAGVTQSPTHLIKTRGQQVTLRCSPKSGHDTVSWYQQALGQGPQFIFQYYEEEERQRGNFPDRFSGHQFPNYSSELNVNALLLGDSALYLCASSPQGRTSYEQYFGPGTRLTVT.

This clone was seen a handful of times. The CDR3 is CASSIQGKGEQYF. The DNA for the CDR3 is TGTGCCAGTAGTATTCAAGGGAAGGGGGAGCAGTACTTC. This chain connects TRBV19 to TRBJ2-7; tentative D call: TRBD1 (5 bases). Trimming cost V 3 bases and J 7 bases, with 13 bases left between them. The CDR3 is 13 amino acids. The germline V gene encodes CDR1 LNHDA and CDR2 SQIVND (reference sequence).

This clone has a handful of counts. This chain joins TRBV7-2 and TRBJ2-6; 7 positions match TRBD1. Germline CDR1 is SGHTA and CDR2 is FQGNSA. The CDR3 spans 16 residues. The J segment lost 0 bases and the V segment lost 2 bases, leaving 1 base of the junction unmatched. This CDR3 is CASSLRGPSGANVLTF. The CDR3 DNA sequence: TGTGCCAGCAGCTTAAGGGGGCCCTCTGGGGCCAACGTCCTGACTTTC.

This clone has a handful of counts. The genes are TRBV5-6 and TRBJ1-4; D ambiguous. The CDR3 runs 13 residues. V dropped 5 bases and J dropped 7 bases, with 12 bases sitting between them. Germline lookup yields CDR1 SGHDT and CDR2 YYEEEE. The CDR3 is CASSWQEGEKLFF. In DNA, the CDR3 is TGTGCCAGCAGTTGGCAGGAAGGTGAAAAACTGTTTTTT.

This clone was observed a handful of times. The rearrangement uses TRBV2 and TRBJ2-3; tentatively, D is TRBD1 (6 bases). CDR1 SNHLY and CDR2 FYNNEI come from the germline V gene. CDR3 length equals 15 residues. With 1 base removed from V and 2 bases from J, the gap between germline ends came to 10 bases. As DNA, the CDR3 is TGTGCCAGCAGTGAAGGCAGGGGTTTCACAGATACGCAGTATTTT. Translation: CASSEGRGFTDTQYF.

This clone was observed a few times. The chain uses TRBV16 and TRBJ2-2, with TRBD1 matching over 7 bases. Germline lookup yields CDR1 KGHSY and CDR2 FQNENV. V lost 2 bases, J lost 5 bases, and 5 bases stayed unmatched. CDR3 size: 15 residues. CDR3 region: CASSQTWDSTGELFF. For the CDR3, the DNA is TGTGCCAGCAGCCAAACTTGGGACAGTACCGGGGAGCTGTTTTTT.